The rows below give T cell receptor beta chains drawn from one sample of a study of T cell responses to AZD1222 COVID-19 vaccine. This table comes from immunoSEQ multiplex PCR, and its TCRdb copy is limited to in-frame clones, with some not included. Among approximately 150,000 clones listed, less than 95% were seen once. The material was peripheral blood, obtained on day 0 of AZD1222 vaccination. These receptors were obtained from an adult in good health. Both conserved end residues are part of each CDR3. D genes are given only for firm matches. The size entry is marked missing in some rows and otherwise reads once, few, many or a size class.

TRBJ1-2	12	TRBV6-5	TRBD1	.	CASRLGQAGYTF	TGTGCCAGCAGGCTAGGACAGGCAGGCTACACCTTC
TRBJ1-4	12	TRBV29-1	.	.	CSGGRAGEKLFF	TGCAGCGGAGGTAGGGCTGGTGAAAAACTGTTTTTT
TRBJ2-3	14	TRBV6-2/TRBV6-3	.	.	CASSYLTTSDTQYF	TGTGCCAGCAGTTACTTGACTACCTCAGATACGCAGTATTTT
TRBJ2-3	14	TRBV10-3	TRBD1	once	CAISGTGFTDTQYF	TGTGCCATTTCCGGGACAGGGTTCACAGATACGCAGTATTTT
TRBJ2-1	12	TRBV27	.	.	CASSPGYNEQFF	TGTGCCAGCAGTCCCGGATACAATGAGCAGTTCTTC
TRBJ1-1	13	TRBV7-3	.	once	CASSNQLNTEAFF	TGTGCCAGCAGCAACCAGTTGAACACTGAAGCTTTCTTT
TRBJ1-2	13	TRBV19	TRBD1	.	CASSVDRDYGYTF	TGTGCCAGTAGTGTCGACAGGGACTATGGCTACACCTTC
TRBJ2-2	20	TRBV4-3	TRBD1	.	CASSQVFSDRGLWNTGELFF	TGCGCCAGCAGCCAAGTATTTTCGGACAGGGGGCTTTGGAACACCGGGGAGCTGTTTTTT
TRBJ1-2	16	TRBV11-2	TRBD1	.	CASSSPGQGHKYGYTF	TGTGCCAGCAGCAGTCCGGGACAGGGCCATAAGTATGGCTACACCTTC
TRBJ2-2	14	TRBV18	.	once	CASSAGPSLGELFF	TGTGCCAGCTCCGCCGGGCCCTCTCTAGGGGAGCTGTTTTTT
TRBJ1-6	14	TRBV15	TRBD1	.	CATSTDRGNSPLHF	TGTGCCACCAGCACGGACAGGGGTAATTCACCCCTCCACTTT
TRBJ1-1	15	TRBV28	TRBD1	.	CASRTRTGGRTEAFF	TGTGCCAGCAGAACCAGAACAGGGGGCAGGACTGAAGCTTTCTTT
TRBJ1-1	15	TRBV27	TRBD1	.	CASSIGQGFATEAFF	TGTGCCAGCAGTATTGGACAGGGGTTTGCCACTGAAGCTTTCTTT
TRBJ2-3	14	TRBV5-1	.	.	CASSLTQFTDTQYF	TGCGCCAGCAGCTTAACCCAATTCACAGATACGCAGTATTTT
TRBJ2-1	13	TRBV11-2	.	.	CASSTRTHNEQFF	TGTGCCAGCAGCACGCGGACCCACAATGAGCAGTTCTTC
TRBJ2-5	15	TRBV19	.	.	CASSLRQAPQETQYF	TGTGCCAGTAGCCTAAGACAGGCCCCTCAAGAGACCCAGTACTTC